This T cell receptor beta chain came from a study of OX40 agonist ivuxolimab in advanced cancers. Whole-study results and caveats: Clonal expansion was seen in CD4+ and CD8+ blood T cells by week 6 at 0.1 to 3.0 mg/kg.

As regards this clone: Its antigen is undetermined.

Using immunoSEQ multiplex PCR, the repertoire was profiled, and TCRdb retains in-frame clones only, with some absent. The sample records 91,000 or so clones, approximately 93% being singletons. Between the trimmed V and J ends, which lost 7 bases and 3 bases, there was a span of 13 bases. Germline V lookup: CDR1 SNHLY, CDR2 FYNNEI. This CDR3 has 13 residues. The rearrangement links TRBV2 to TRBJ2-7, with a tentative D call TRBD1 (5 bases). The TCR originated in an adult with an advanced solid tumor such as melanoma, head and neck, liver or kidney cancer. The material sequenced was CD4+ or CD8+ T cells sorted from blood, taken in a trial of the OX40 agonist ivuxolimab. The CDR3 sequence is CASMQTENYEQYF. DNA of the CDR3: TGTGCCAGCATGCAGACAGAGAACTACGAGCAGTACTTC.